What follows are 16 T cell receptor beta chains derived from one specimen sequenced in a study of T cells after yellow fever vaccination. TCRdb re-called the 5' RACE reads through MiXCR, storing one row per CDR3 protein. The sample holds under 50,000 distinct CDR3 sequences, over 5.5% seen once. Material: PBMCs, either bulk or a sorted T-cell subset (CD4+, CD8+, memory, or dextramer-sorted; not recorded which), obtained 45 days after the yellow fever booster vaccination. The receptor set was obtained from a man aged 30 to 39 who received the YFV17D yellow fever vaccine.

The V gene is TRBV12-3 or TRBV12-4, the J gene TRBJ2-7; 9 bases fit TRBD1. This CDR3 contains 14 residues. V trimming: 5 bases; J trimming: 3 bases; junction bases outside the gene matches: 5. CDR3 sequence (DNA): TGTGCCAGCAGTACGGGGACAGGGTTCTACGAGCAGTACTTC. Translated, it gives CASSTGTGFYEQYF.

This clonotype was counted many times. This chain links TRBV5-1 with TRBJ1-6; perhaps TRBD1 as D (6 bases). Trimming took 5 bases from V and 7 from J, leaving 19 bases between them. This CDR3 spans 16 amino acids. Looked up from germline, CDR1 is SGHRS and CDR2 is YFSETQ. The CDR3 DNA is TGCGCCAGCAGAAGTGTTATTGCAGGGGACAATTCACCCCTCCACTTT. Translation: CASRSVIAGDNSPLHF.

CDR3 loop: CASRDTGEATGELFF. The CDR3 DNA sequence: TGTGCCAGCAGGGATACGGGAGAGGCTACCGGGGAGCTGTTTTTT. This chain connects TRBV6-2 or TRBV6-3 to TRBJ2-2; tentatively, D is TRBD2 (6 bases). The V end was cut by 6 bases, the J end by 5 bases, with 16 bases between. This CDR3 is 15 amino acids long. CDR1 and CDR2 from the germline V gene are MNHEY and SVGEGT.

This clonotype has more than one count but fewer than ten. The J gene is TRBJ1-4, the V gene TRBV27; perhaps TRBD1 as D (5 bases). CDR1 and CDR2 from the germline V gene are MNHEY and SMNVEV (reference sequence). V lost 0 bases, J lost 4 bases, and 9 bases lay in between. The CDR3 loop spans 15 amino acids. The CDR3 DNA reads TGTGCCAGCAGTTTATCGACAGCCTATAATGAAAAACTGTTTTTT. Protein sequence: CASSLSTAYNEKLFF.

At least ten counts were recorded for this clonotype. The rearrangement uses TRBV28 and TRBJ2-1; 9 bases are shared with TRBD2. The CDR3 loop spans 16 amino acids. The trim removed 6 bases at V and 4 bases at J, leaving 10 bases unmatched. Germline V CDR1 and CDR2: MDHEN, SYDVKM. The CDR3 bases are TGTGCCAGCAGCCCCCGGCTCGCGGGAGGGTACAATGAGCAGTTCTTC. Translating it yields CASSPRLAGGYNEQFF.

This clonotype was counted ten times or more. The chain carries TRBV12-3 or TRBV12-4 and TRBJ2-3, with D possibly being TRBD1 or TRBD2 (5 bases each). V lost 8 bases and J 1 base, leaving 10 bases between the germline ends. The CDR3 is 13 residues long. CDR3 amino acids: CASRRGGTDTQYF. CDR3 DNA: TGTGCCAGCCGCAGAGGGGGCACAGATACGCAGTATTTT.

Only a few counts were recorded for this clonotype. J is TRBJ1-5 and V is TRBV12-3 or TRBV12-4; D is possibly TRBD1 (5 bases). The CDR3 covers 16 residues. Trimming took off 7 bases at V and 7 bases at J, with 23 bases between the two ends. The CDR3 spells CASTLRAGRAPQPQHF. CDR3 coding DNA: TGTGCCAGCACCCTCAGGGCAGGGCGCGCCCCCCAGCCCCAGCATTTT.

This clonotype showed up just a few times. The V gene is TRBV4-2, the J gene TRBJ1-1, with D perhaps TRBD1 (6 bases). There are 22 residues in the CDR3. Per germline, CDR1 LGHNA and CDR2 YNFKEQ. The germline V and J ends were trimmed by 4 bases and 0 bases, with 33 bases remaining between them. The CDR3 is CASSRSRGGRFFRSFVNTEAFF. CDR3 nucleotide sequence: TGTGCCAGCAGCCGCTCTAGGGGGGGGCGATTTTTTCGAAGTTTCGTGAACACTGAAGCTTTCTTT.

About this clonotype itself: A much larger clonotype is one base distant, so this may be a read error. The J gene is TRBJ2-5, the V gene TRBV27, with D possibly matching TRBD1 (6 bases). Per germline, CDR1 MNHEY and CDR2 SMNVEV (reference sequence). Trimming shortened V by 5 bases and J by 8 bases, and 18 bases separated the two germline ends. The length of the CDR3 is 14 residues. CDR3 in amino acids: CASSLIPGVDTQYF. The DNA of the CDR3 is TGTGCCAGCAGTCTAATCCCAGGGGTTGATACCCAGTACTTC.

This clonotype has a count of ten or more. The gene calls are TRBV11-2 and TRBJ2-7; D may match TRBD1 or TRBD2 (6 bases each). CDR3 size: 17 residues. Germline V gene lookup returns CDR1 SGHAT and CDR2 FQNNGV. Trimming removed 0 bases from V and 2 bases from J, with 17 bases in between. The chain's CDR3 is CASSLERGGGIPYEQYF. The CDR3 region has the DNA TGTGCCAGCAGCTTAGAGAGAGGGGGAGGAATCCCCTACGAGCAGTACTTC.

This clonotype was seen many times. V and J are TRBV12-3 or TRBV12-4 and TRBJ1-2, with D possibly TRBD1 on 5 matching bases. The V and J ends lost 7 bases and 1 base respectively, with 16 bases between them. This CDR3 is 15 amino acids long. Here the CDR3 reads CASTQAGFNNYGYTF. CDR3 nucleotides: TGTGCCAGCACCCAGGCAGGGTTCAATAACTATGGCTACACCTTC.

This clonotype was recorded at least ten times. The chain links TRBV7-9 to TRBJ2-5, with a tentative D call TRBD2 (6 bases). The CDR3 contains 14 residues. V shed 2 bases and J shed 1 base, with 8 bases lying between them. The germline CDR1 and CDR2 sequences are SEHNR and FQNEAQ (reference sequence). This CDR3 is CASSLFSGQETQYF. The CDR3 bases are TGTGCCAGCAGCTTATTTAGCGGCCAAGAGACCCAGTACTTC. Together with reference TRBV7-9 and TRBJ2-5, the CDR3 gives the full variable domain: DTGVSQNPRHKITKRGQNVTFRCDPISEHNRLYWYRQTLGQGPEFLTYFQNEAQLEKSRLLSDRFSAERPKGSFSTLEIQRTEQGDSAMYLCASSLFSGQETQYFGPGTRLLVL.

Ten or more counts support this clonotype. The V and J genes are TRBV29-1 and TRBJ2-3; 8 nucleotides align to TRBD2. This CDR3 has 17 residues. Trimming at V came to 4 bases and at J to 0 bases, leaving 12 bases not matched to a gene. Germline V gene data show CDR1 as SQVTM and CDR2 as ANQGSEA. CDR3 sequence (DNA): TGCAGCGTTGTGTCCTCTTATAGCGGGGTTAGCACAGATACGCAGTATTTT. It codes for CSVVSSYSGVSTDTQYF.

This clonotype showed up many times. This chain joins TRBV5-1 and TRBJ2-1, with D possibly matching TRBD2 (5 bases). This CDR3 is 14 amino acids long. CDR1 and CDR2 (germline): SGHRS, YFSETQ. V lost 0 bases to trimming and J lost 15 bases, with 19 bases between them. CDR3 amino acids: CASSLEVSVPFRFF. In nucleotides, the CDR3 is TGCGCCAGCAGCTTGGAGGTTAGCGTGCCGTTTCGGTTCTTC.

CDR3 in DNA: TGTGCCAGCACCACCCAGAATTCACCCCTCCACTTT. Encoded protein: CASTTQNSPLHF. The chain links TRBV11-1 to TRBJ1-6; no clear D gene. The CDR3 spans 12 residues. V was pared by 7 bases and J by 7 bases, with 8 bases between. CDR1 and CDR2 (germline): SGHAT, FQDESV (reference sequence).

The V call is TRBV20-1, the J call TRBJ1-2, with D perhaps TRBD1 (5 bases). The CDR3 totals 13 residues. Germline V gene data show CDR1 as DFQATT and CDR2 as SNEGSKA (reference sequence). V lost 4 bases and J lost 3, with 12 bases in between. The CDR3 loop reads CSAISPRDYGYTF. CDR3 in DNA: TGCAGTGCTATCTCCCCCAGGGACTATGGCTACACCTTC.